This TCR beta chain was observed in a study of blood T cells in healthy people across ages. Broader study findings: Naive T cell percentage by flow cytometry tracked strongly with beta diversity.

Primed by a sample-barcoded 5' primer and a J-beta primer mix, a second PCR proceeded for about 7 to 12 cycles. Each cDNA was tagged by a template-switch adaptor containing 12 random nucleotides. TCRdb reprocessed the 5' RACE reads with MiXCR, giving one entry per CDR3 protein. The data hold hundreds of thousands of distinct CDR3 sequences, with about 25% observed a single time. Each individual donor underwent a draw of around 9.8 milliliters of peripheral blood. Remarks on this clonotype: What it binds is not known.

The V gene lost 6 bases and the J gene lost 2 bases, with 10 bases spanning the gap. There are 13 residues in the CDR3. The sample was also linked to a second study, of T cells of mothers and their children. In that study: Thymic selection molds TCR recombination products alike in related and unrelated pairs.

The sequenced sample was blood. This clonotype was sampled from a boy aged 5-17 years in good health. The rearrangement joins TRBV12-3 or TRBV12-4 to TRBJ1-2, with D perhaps TRBD1 (5 bases). In DNA form, the CDR3 reads TGTGCCAGCAGGGGGACTGCCAACTATGGCTACACCTTC. It translates to CASRGTANYGYTF.